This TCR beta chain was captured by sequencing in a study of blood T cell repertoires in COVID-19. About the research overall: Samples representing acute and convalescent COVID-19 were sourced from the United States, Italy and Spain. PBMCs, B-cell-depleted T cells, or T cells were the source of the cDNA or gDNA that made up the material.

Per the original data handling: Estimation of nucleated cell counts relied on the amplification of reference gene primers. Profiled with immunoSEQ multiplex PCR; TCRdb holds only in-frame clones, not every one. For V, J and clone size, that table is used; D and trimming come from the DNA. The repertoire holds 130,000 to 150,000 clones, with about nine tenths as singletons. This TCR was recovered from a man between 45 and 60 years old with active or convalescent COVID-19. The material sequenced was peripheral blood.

The CDR3 sequence: CASSWMTGTREQYF. CDR3 coding DNA: TGCGCCAGCAGCTGGATGACAGGGACTAGGGAGCAGTACTTC. The rearrangement uses TRBV5-1 and TRBJ2-7, with D tentatively TRBD2 (8 bases). The ends were cut back, 3 bases at V and 7 bases at J, with 17 bases in the middle. Germline V gene sequence: CDR1 SGHRS, CDR2 YFSETQ. The CDR3 is made up of 14 amino acids.